The T cell receptor beta chain described here comes from a study of beta chain features in type 1 diabetes. This CDR3 is 16 amino acids long. Deletions cut 5 bases from V and 4 bases from J, with 15 bases between. The V gene's germline CDR1 is SEHNR and CDR2 FQNEAQ (reference sequence). As for this clone: Its antigen is unknown.

Study conclusions and caveats: Naive, central memory and Treg TCRB repertoires appeared more alike in patients than in healthy donors.

All of the isolated RNA was reverse transcribed, so expressed TCRB transcripts were sequenced. Assay used: immunoSEQ multiplex PCR; TCRdb lists only in-frame clones, some missing. The sample holds hundreds of thousands of clones, around 15% seen once. The origin of this receptor is a man aged 18 to 30 in good health. What was sequenced was naive CD4+ T cells from blood. J is TRBJ2-6 and V is TRBV7-9; tentative D call: TRBD1 (6 bases). CDR3 bases: TGTGCCAGCAGCCGTAAACAGGGCACCGGGGCCAACGTCCTGACTTTC. The encoded protein is CASSRKQGTGANVLTF.